Here is one TCR beta chain with its context. Its specificity is not known. Trimming stripped 5 bases from V and 2 bases from J, with 15 bases between. The CDR3 totals 15 residues. These data belong to a study of spatial heterogeneity in lung cancer. General study results and limits: Relative to follow-up, resection was when ubiquitous expanded tumor TCRs appeared more in blood.

MiXCR was run by TCRdb on the 5' RACE reads, yielding one entry per CDR3 protein. The sample consists of 42,000 or so distinct CDR3 sequences, roughly a tenth of them appearing once. Specified time point: blood at routine non-recurrence follow-up after resection. V and J are TRBV12-3 or TRBV12-4 and TRBJ1-2; D may be TRBD1 (6 bases). Sequenced material: PBMCs, taken at follow-up. The receptor comes from a female donor with early-stage non-small cell lung cancer. As DNA, the CDR3 is TGTGCCAGCAGTCCACCGGGACACAACAACTATGGCTACACCTTC. It is translated as CASSPPGHNNYGYTF.